A single sample is the source of the 28 T cell receptor beta chains below, sequenced in a study of shared clonotypes between healthy human individuals (dated by TCRdb to about 2020). Receptors were amplified or captured by the immunoSEQ multiplex PCR assay. In TCRdb, the immuneACCESS table is reduced to in-frame sequences with V and J assigned. These tables do not hold every clone; where another copy was compared, an unresolved V gene accounts for under half, and the others remain unexplained. Recorded for this sample are more than 600,000 clones; about 91% of them occurred a single time. The ten top clones hold more than 20% of the sample. For the CD8 naive samples, CD45RO-negative cells were positively selected for CCR7, yielding a CD45RA+CCR7+ population from which TemRA cells were excluded. Sequenced: naive CD8+ T cells sorted from blood. This specimen's cell subset or site label, interpreted: CD45RA+CCR7+. These receptors all stem from a man aged 30 to 45 in good health.

The V call is TRBV11-2, the J call TRBJ2-7, with a weak D call TRBD2 (5 bases). Between the trimmed V and J ends, which lost 4 bases and 7 bases, there was a span of 20 bases. From germline, CDR1 is SGHAT and CDR2 FQNNGV. CDR3 length: 15 residues. In DNA form, the CDR3 reads TGTGCCAGCAGCTCGCTAGCCAACTCAAAGTCGGAGCAGTACTTC. Translating it yields CASSSLANSKSEQYF.

The rearrangement links TRBV28 to TRBJ1-1; TRBD1 matches at 8 bases. J was trimmed by 3 bases and V by 2 bases; bases with no gene match: 11. The germline V gene encodes CDR1 MDHEN and CDR2 SYDVKM. This CDR3 has 17 amino acids. Here the CDR3 DNA reads TGTGCCAGCAGTTTACCGCGAAGAATGGACAGGGACACTGAAGCTTTCTTT. Amino acids: CASSLPRRMDRDTEAFF.

The chain combines TRBV4-1 with TRBJ1-3, with 9 bases matching TRBD1. Per the germline V gene, CDR1 is MGHRA and CDR2 is YSYEKL. CDR3 length: 16 amino acids. V trimming: 2 bases; J trimming: 4 bases; junction bases outside the gene matches: 6. In DNA, the CDR3 is TGCGCCAGCAGCCAACCTTCCACAGGGGGCGGAAACACCATATATTTT. It yields the protein CASSQPSTGGGNTIYF.

This clone was observed once. V and J are TRBV19 and TRBJ1-1; D gene uncertain. From germline, CDR1 is LNHDA and CDR2 SQIVND (reference sequence). V lost 3 bases and J lost 5, with 10 bases in between. There are 13 residues in the CDR3. CDR3 sequence reads: CASSMWGATEAFF. The CDR3 DNA follows: TGTGCCAGTAGTATGTGGGGTGCGACTGAAGCTTTCTTT.

The rearrangement uses TRBV7-9 and TRBJ2-3; D is perhaps TRBD2 (5 bases). Trimming shortened V by 5 bases and J by 0 bases, and 9 bases separated the two germline ends. Germline assignment: CDR1 SEHNR and CDR2 FQNEAQ (reference sequence). The CDR3 is 14 amino acids. CDR3: CASSPDFSTDTQYF. For the CDR3, the DNA is TGTGCCAGCAGCCCGGACTTTAGCACAGATACGCAGTATTTT.

The chain carries TRBV4-1 and TRBJ2-1, with 10 bases fitting TRBD2. Germline values: CDR1 MGHRA, CDR2 YSYEKL. The CDR3 is made up of 15 amino acids. The ends lost 4 bases at V and 5 bases at J; junction bases unmatched: 5. This CDR3 is CASSPGLAIHNEQFF. CDR3 DNA: TGCGCCAGCAGCCCGGGACTAGCGATTCACAATGAGCAGTTCTTC.

The chain links TRBV5-6 to TRBJ2-7, with 9 bases identical to TRBD2. This CDR3 has 14 amino acids. Germline V gene lookup returns CDR1 SGHDT and CDR2 YYEEEE. The J segment lost 6 bases and the V segment lost 0 bases, leaving 4 bases of the junction unmatched. The CDR3 bases are TGTGCCAGCAGCTTGGGAGCGGGAGGCTTCGAGCAGTACTTC. It encodes CASSLGAGGFEQYF.

The chain joins TRBV7-3 to TRBJ2-1; 11 positions agree with TRBD2. Trimming cost V 4 bases and J 5 bases; bases outside gene matches: 7. From germline, CDR1 is SGHTA and CDR2 FQGTGA. This CDR3 is built from 16 residues. CDR3 region: CASSSGLAGYHNEQFF. The CDR3 bases are TGTGCCAGCAGCTCCGGACTAGCGGGCTACCACAATGAGCAGTTCTTC.

The chain employs TRBV28 and TRBJ2-2; TRBD2 matches at 14 bases. This CDR3 comprises 20 residues. Trimming removed 5 bases from V and 6 bases from J; junction bases left unmatched: 17. Germline V gives CDR1 MDHEN, CDR2 SYDVKM. CDR3 protein: CASSPPMGLAGAPGPGELFF. CDR3 in DNA: TGTGCCAGCAGTCCCCCAATGGGACTAGCGGGAGCACCAGGGCCCGGGGAGCTGTTTTTT. The complete variable domain, with remaining parts taken from reference TRBV28 and TRBJ2-2, reads DVKVTQSSRYLVKRTGEKVFLECVQDMDHENMFWYRQDPGLGLRLIYFSYDVKMKEKGDIPEGYSVSREKKERFSLILESASTNQTSMYLCASSPPMGLAGAPGPGELFFGEGSRLTVL.

The V and J genes are TRBV6-5 and TRBJ2-5; 12 positions agree with TRBD1. With V trimmed by 6 bases and J by 4 bases, 6 bases remained unmatched. The CDR3 has 15 residues. Germline CDR1 and CDR2: MNHEY and SVGAGI. The CDR3 is CASSPGTGGRETQYF. CDR3 DNA sequence: TGTGCCAGCAGCCCCGGGACAGGGGGCCGAGAGACCCAGTACTTC.

As DNA, the CDR3 is TGTGCCATCAGTGAGGTGACTAGCGGGTCGGGGACCCAGTACTTC. Translation gives CAISEVTSGSGTQYF. The chain joins TRBV10-3 to TRBJ2-5; 10 nucleotides line up with TRBD2. The V segment lost 2 bases and the J segment 7 bases; nucleotides outside the gene matches: 7. The CDR3 is 15 residues long. The germline CDR1 and CDR2 sequences are ENHRY and SYGVKD.

This clone was seen only once. This chain links TRBV5-8 with TRBJ2-5; D is perhaps TRBD2 (6 bases). The V end was cut by 2 bases, the J end by 5 bases, with 13 bases between. The CDR3 runs 14 residues. Germline CDR1 SGHTS, CDR2 YDEGEE. The CDR3 DNA sequence: TGTGCCAGCAGCTTCCGCGGGAAGTGGGAGACCCAGTACTTC. Its protein is CASSFRGKWETQYF.

V is TRBV5-6 and J is TRBJ1-3, with 7 bases aligning to TRBD1. There are 13 residues in the CDR3. Germline V gives CDR1 SGHDT, CDR2 YYEEEE. V shed 4 bases, J shed 4 bases, and the junction held 2 bases outside the gene matches. The CDR3 nucleotides read TGTGCCAGCAGCGGGGGACAGGGAAACACCATATATTTT. Translating gives CASSGGQGNTIYF. Supplemented by reference TRBV5-6 and TRBJ1-3, the full variable domain reads DAGVTQSPTHLIKTRGQQVTLRCSPKSGHDTVSWYQQALGQGPQFIFQYYEEEERQRGNFPDRFSGHQFPNYSSELNVNALLLGDSALYLCASSGGQGNTIYFGEGSWLTVV.

The V and J genes are TRBV29-1 and TRBJ2-1; D uncertain. Germline CDR1 reads SQVTM; CDR2 reads ANQGSEA. Trimming took off 4 bases at V and 9 bases at J, with 7 bases between the two ends. This CDR3 spans 10 amino acids. CDR3 in amino acids: CSVVVGEQFF. The CDR3 DNA reads as TGCAGCGTTGTAGTTGGTGAGCAGTTCTTC.

The chain has TRBV11-2 and TRBJ2-7; 9 bases line up with TRBD2. Germline assignment: CDR1 SGHAT and CDR2 FQNNGV. This CDR3 spans 19 amino acids. The V and J ends lost 1 base and 3 bases, in that order; junction bases with no gene match: 16. DNA for the CDR3: TGTGCCAGCAGCTTAGTGAGGGCGGGACTAGCAGGTCACGACTACGAGCAGTACTTC. Its translation is CASSLVRAGLAGHDYEQYF.

The rearrangement uses TRBV5-6 and TRBJ2-3, with 15 positions matching TRBD2. Unmatched junction bases numbered 11, after V lost 5 bases and J lost 1 base. The CDR3 totals 19 residues. CDR1 SGHDT and CDR2 YYEEEE come from the germline V gene. The CDR3 protein is CASSLRGLAGGGGTDTQYF. CDR3 DNA sequence: TGTGCCAGCAGTCTGAGGGGACTAGCGGGAGGTGGGGGCACAGATACGCAGTATTTT.

The chain joins TRBV27 to TRBJ2-7; D could derive from TRBD1 or TRBD2 (5 bases each). CDR3 length: 13 residues. V was clipped by 3 bases and J by 4 bases, with 10 bases between them. Germline values: CDR1 MNHEY, CDR2 SMNVEV (reference sequence). The CDR3 is CASSLGENYEQYF. The DNA for the CDR3 is TGTGCCAGCAGTTTGGGGGAAAATTACGAGCAGTACTTC.

The gene calls are TRBV9 and TRBJ1-1, with 9 bases lining up with TRBD1. CDR1 and CDR2 (germline): SGDLS, YYNGEE. This CDR3 has 15 amino acids. The V and J ends lost 1 base and 4 bases, in that order; junction bases with no gene match: 5. Written as DNA, the CDR3 is TGTGCCAGCAGCGTAAGTGGACAGGGGAGCACTGAAGCTTTCTTT. This translates into CASSVSGQGSTEAFF.

This clone was detected a few times. This CDR3 is CASSPYRDGYTF. CDR3 bases: TGTGCCAGCAGCCCGTACAGGGATGGCTACACCTTC. This sequence joins TRBV7-8 and TRBJ1-2, with D possibly matching TRBD1 (6 bases). This CDR3 comprises 12 residues. Germline assignment: CDR1 SGHVS and CDR2 FQNEAQ. Trimming stripped 5 bases from V and 6 bases from J, with 10 bases between.

This chain links TRBV11-2 with TRBJ2-1; TRBD2 aligns across 7 bases. Germline CDR1 SGHAT, CDR2 FQNNGV. The V segment lost 4 bases and the J segment 4 bases; nucleotides outside the gene matches: 10. The length of the CDR3 is 16 residues. CDR3 in DNA: TGTGCCAGCAGCTCCTTTCCCTCGCGGGAGTACAATGAGCAGTTCTTC. Translating gives CASSSFPSREYNEQFF.

The chain couples TRBV11-2 to TRBJ2-1, with 7 nucleotides matching TRBD2. Losses at the gene ends were 0 bases for V and 7 bases for J; bases not matched to a gene: 12. Germline assignment: CDR1 SGHAT and CDR2 FQNNGV. The CDR3 sequence is 17 residues long. Written as DNA, the CDR3 is TGTGCCAGCAGCTTAGATTTGACGGGAGGCTCTTGGAATGAGCAGTTCTTC. This gives the protein CASSLDLTGGSWNEQFF.

This chain uses TRBV6-1 with TRBJ2-3, with a weak D call TRBD1 (6 bases). The germline V gene encodes CDR1 MNHNS and CDR2 SASEGT. The CDR3 is 15 residues long. The V end lost 5 bases, the J end lost 3 bases, and 15 bases lay between the germline ends. This CDR3 reads CASSTRQEATDTQYF. The DNA for the CDR3 is TGTGCCAGCAGTACCCGACAGGAGGCTACAGATACGCAGTATTTT.

The rearrangement uses TRBV19 and TRBJ2-1; 8 nucleotides match TRBD2. CDR3 length equals 17 residues. The trim removed 1 base at V and 8 bases at J, leaving 13 bases unmatched. In germline, CDR1 is LNHDA, CDR2 SQIVND (reference sequence). The CDR3 loop reads CASSIVSGDLFGDEQFF. CDR3 nucleotides: TGTGCCAGTAGTATAGTTAGCGGGGACCTTTTTGGGGATGAGCAGTTCTTC.

This chain connects TRBV7-9 to TRBJ2-2; D assignment may be TRBD1 or TRBD2 (5 bases each). Germline assignment: CDR1 SEHNR and CDR2 FQNEAQ (reference sequence). This CDR3 comprises 16 residues. Trimming stripped 1 base from V and 3 bases from J, with 12 bases between. The CDR3, as DNA: TGTGCCAGCAGCTTAGGCAGAATGGGGGACACCGGGGAGCTGTTTTTT. Its protein product is CASSLGRMGDTGELFF.

About this clone itself: The sample carries other DNA sequences with the same CDR3. The chain recombines TRBV9 with TRBJ2-1; D is possibly TRBD2 (5 bases). CDR3 size: 14 residues. The germline CDR1 and CDR2 sequences are SGDLS and YYNGEE. Deletions cut 3 bases from V and 0 bases from J, with 7 bases between. CDR3: CASSAEGSYNEQFF. CDR3 DNA: TGTGCCAGCAGCGCCGAGGGCTCCTACAATGAGCAGTTCTTC.

The chain uses TRBV4-1 and TRBJ1-2; possible D gene TRBD1, 5 bases. The CDR3 length is 16 residues. The ends were cut back, 1 base at V and 4 bases at J, with 16 bases in the middle. Germline V gene sequence: CDR1 MGHRA, CDR2 YSYEKL. The CDR3 DNA follows: TGCGCCAGCAGCCAAGGGGACGTTCAAGCGGGCTATGGCTACACCTTC. Residues: CASSQGDVQAGYGYTF.

This clone came up once. The chain is built from TRBV2 and TRBJ2-7; 9 bases align to TRBD2. The length of the CDR3 is 14 residues. V was clipped by 5 bases and J by 3 bases; unmatched bases: 5. Germline V gene lookup returns CDR1 SNHLY and CDR2 FYNNEI. Here the CDR3 reads CASSRDSGSYEQYF. CDR3 sequence (DNA): TGTGCCAGCAGTAGGGATAGCGGGAGCTACGAGCAGTACTTC.

The rearrangement uses TRBV7-9 and TRBJ2-7; possible D gene TRBD1, 6 bases. Germline V gene lookup returns CDR1 SEHNR and CDR2 FQNEAQ (reference sequence). The CDR3 contains 15 residues. The germline V and J ends were trimmed by 3 bases and 5 bases, with 17 bases remaining between them. CDR3 sequence: CASSFPAGVYDEQYF. The CDR3 DNA sequence: TGTGCCAGCAGCTTCCCTGCAGGGGTCTACGACGAGCAGTACTTC.